The entry below gives a single TCR beta chain sequence along with its context. The data were taken from a study of blood T cell repertoires in COVID-19. Study-level information: Samples came from the United States, Italy and Spain, spanning acute and convalescent COVID-19. T cells, B-cell-depleted T cells, or PBMCs provided the cDNA or gDNA that served as material.

As processed by the authors: It was from reference gene primer amplification that nucleated cell counts were estimated. The method was immunoSEQ multiplex PCR; TCRdb's version includes in-frame clones alone and lacks a portion of them. V and J calls plus clone size are reproduced from that table; the DNA served to infer D and trimming. The table records 400,000 to 450,000 clones, roughly 91% of them present only once. Each recovered donor of Cohort 3 presented with two negative PCRs, clearance, or symptom resolution. The CDR3 is made up of 15 amino acids. Trimming at V came to 3 bases and at J to 4 bases, leaving 6 bases not matched to a gene. Germline V gives CDR1 DFQATT, CDR2 SNEGSKA (reference sequence).

This chain joins TRBV20-1 and TRBJ2-1; the match to TRBD2 covers 10 bases. The clonotype comes from a man aged 18 to 30 who had recovered from COVID-19. The sample consisted of PBMCs or T cells enriched from blood (not recorded which). Here the CDR3 reads CSASSLAGVYNEQFF. Written as DNA, the CDR3 is TGCAGTGCTAGTTCCCTAGCGGGGGTGTACAATGAGCAGTTCTTC.